The 2 T cell receptor beta chains below all came from one sample that was sequenced in a study of T cell responses to AZD1222 COVID-19 vaccine. Using immunoSEQ multiplex PCR, the repertoire was profiled, and TCRdb retains in-frame clones only, with some absent. In the table there are over 130,000 clones, roughly 92% of which are singletons. Specimen: peripheral blood, collected on day 0 of AZD1222 vaccination. The receptors were sampled from an adult in good health.

This chain links TRBV7-9 with TRBJ2-7; 7 bases agree with TRBD1. The CDR3 has 13 amino acids. CDR1 and CDR2 (germline): SEHNR, FQNEAQ (reference sequence). V trimming: 4 bases; J trimming: 6 bases; junction bases outside the gene matches: 6. The CDR3 DNA is TGTGCCAGCAGCTCGAGGGGGCCCTCCGAGCAGTACTTC. Its protein product is CASSSRGPSEQYF.

The V call is TRBV7-6, the J call TRBJ2-2; 8 nucleotides align to TRBD1. The CDR3 extends over 16 amino acids. The V gene's germline CDR1 is SGHVS and CDR2 FNYEAQ. V was clipped by 5 bases and J by 1 base; unmatched bases: 6. The CDR3 region is CASSPGQGLNTGELFF. CDR3 in DNA: TGTGCCAGCAGCCCAGGACAGGGTTTGAACACCGGGGAGCTGTTTTTT.